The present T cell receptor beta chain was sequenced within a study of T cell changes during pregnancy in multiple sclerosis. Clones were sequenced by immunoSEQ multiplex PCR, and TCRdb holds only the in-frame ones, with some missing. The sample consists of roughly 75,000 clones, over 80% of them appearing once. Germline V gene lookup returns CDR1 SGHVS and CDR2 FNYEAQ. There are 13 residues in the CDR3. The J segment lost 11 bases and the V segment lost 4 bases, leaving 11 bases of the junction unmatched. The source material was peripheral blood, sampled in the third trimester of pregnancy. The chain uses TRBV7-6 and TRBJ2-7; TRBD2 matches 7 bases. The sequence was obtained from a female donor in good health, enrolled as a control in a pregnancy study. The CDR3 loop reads CASSSGPAGRKYF. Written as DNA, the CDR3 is TGTGCCAGCAGCTCAGGCCCAGCGGGAAGGAAGTACTTC.